This is a list of T cell receptor beta chains from one sample in a study of T-cell reconstitution after alpha-beta-depleted transplantation in children. TCRdb passed the PCR reads through MiXCR, listing each CDR3 protein once. Among 500,000 to 600,000 distinct CDR3 sequences listed, about a quarter were seen once. The sample consisted of PBMCs, taken before TCRalphabeta/CD19-depleted stem cell transplant. All receptors derive from a boy less than two years old with Wiskott-Aldrich syndrome, due to receive a stem cell transplant. Both conserved end residues are part of each CDR3. A D gene is named only where the DNA matches it firmly. Only part of the rows carry a size: once, few, many, or a class if the clone is expanded.

size	V	J	D	CDR3	DNA
once	TRBV5-1	TRBJ1-3	NA	CASSLSGPNSGNTIYF	TGCGCCAGCAGCTTATCGGGACCGAATTCTGGAAACACCATATATTTT
few	TRBV7-6	TRBJ2-1	TRBD2	CASSFGLAGTQYNEQFF	TGTGCCAGCAGCTTTGGACTAGCGGGAACTCAATACAATGAGCAGTTCTTC
few	TRBV20-1	TRBJ2-5	NA	CSAKQGTFQETQYF	TGCAGTGCCAAGCAGGGGACGTTCCAAGAGACCCAGTACTTC
NA	TRBV5-1	TRBJ2-1	TRBD2	CASSLGLADVNEQFF	TGCGCCAGCAGCTTGGGACTAGCGGATGTCAATGAGCAGTTCTTC
few	TRBV27	TRBJ1-1	NA	CASSFSGGDTEAFF	TGTGCCAGCAGTTTCTCCGGGGGAGACACTGAAGCTTTCTTT
NA	TRBV29-1	TRBJ1-5	TRBD1	CSVGQGGDQPQHF	TGCAGCGTTGGTCAGGGGGGGGATCAGCCCCAGCATTTT
few	TRBV7-9	TRBJ1-1	TRBD1	CASSRPRDRLMNTEAFF	TGTGCCAGCAGCCGCCCCCGGGACAGATTGATGAACACTGAAGCTTTCTTT
NA	TRBV5-4	TRBJ2-1	TRBD1	CASSARDRAFEQFF	TGTGCCAGCAGCGCCCGGGACAGGGCTTTTGAGCAGTTCTTC
few	TRBV5-8	TRBJ2-2	NA	CASSFLQNTGELFF	TGTGCCAGCAGCTTTCTCCAGAACACCGGGGAGCTGTTTTTT
NA	TRBV29-1	TRBJ1-1	TRBD1	CSVHTTGAGEAFF	TGCAGCGTTCACACCACAGGGGCAGGTGAAGCTTTCTTT
NA	TRBV6-1	TRBJ1-5	NA	CASRRGAFQPQHF	TGTGCCAGCAGGAGGGGGGCGTTCCAGCCCCAGCATTTT
NA	TRBV7-8	TRBJ2-3	TRBD2	CASLSGLAASTDTQYF	TGTGCCAGCCTCTCGGGACTAGCGGCCTCCACAGATACGCAGTATTTT
NA	TRBV5-1	TRBJ1-1	NA	CASSLAVMNTEAFF	TGCGCCAGCAGCTTGGCAGTGATGAACACTGAAGCTTTCTTT
NA	TRBV28	TRBJ2-3	NA	CAIRVSSTDTQYF	TGTGCCATAAGAGTTTCAAGCACAGATACGCAGTATTTT
NA	TRBV5-1	TRBJ2-3	TRBD1	CASSLGGQGYPDTQYF	TGCGCCAGCAGCTTGGGTGGACAGGGATACCCAGATACGCAGTATTTT
few	TRBV12-3/TRBV12-4	TRBJ2-2	NA	CASSLEKDRSTGELFF	TGTGCCAGCAGCCTGGAAAAAGACAGGAGTACCGGGGAGCTGTTTTTT
NA	TRBV7-9	TRBJ2-1	NA	CASSRTTQLYNEQFF	TGTGCCAGCAGCAGGACTACCCAATTATACAATGAGCAGTTCTTC
few	TRBV28	TRBJ2-1	NA	CASSHLLGEQFF	TGTGCCAGCAGCCACCTCCTGGGAGAACAGTTCTTC
NA	TRBV29-1	TRBJ2-3	TRBD2	CSVSGIWTDTQYF	TGCAGCGTTAGCGGGATTTGGACAGATACGCAGTATTTT
NA	TRBV20-1	TRBJ2-7	TRBD2	CSASPTRGRSSEQYF	TGCAGTGCGTCCCCTACTCGCGGGAGATCCTCCGAGCAGTACTTC
few	TRBV7-2	TRBJ2-7	NA	CASSFRPYEQYF	TGTGCCAGCAGCTTTAGGCCCTACGAGCAGTACTTC
NA	TRBV10-3	TRBJ1-5	NA	CAISEYRGQPQHF	TGTGCCATCAGTGAGTATCGAGGTCAGCCCCAGCATTTT
NA	TRBV6-5	TRBJ1-5	NA	CASSYWGRSNQPQHF	TGTGCCAGCAGTTACTGGGGGCGCAGCAATCAGCCCCAGCATTTT
NA	TRBV12-3/TRBV12-4	TRBJ1-6	NA	CASSLRGFYNSPLHF	TGTGCCAGCAGTTTGAGGGGATTCTATAATTCACCCCTCCACTTT
NA	TRBV24-1	TRBJ2-3	TRBD1	CATSGKGARWTDTQYF	TGTGCCACCAGTGGTAAGGGGGCAAGATGGACAGATACGCAGTATTTT
few	TRBV15	TRBJ1-3	NA	CATSRRRGTASLSGNTIYF	TGTGCCACCAGCAGACGCAGGGGTACTGCCTCGCTCTCTGGAAACACCATATATTTT
NA	TRBV5-1	TRBJ1-5	NA	CASSRDFDQPQHF	TGCGCCAGCAGCCGCGATTTCGATCAGCCCCAGCATTTT
few	TRBV4-2	TRBJ1-1	TRBD1	CASSKRTGNTEAFF	TGTGCCAGCAGCAAACGGACAGGGAACACTGAAGCTTTCTTT
NA	TRBV20-1	TRBJ2-7	NA	CSASGGQRRSYEQYF	TGCAGTGCTAGCGGGGGACAAAGGCGCTCCTACGAGCAGTACTTC
few	TRBV20-1	TRBJ1-2	NA	CSARNRVNYGYTF	TGCAGTGCTAGAAACAGGGTGAACTATGGCTACACCTTC
few	TRBV4-1	TRBJ2-1	TRBD2	CASSLDPSGLADNEQFF	TGCGCCAGCAGCCTCGATCCATCGGGACTAGCGGACAATGAGCAGTTCTTC
few	TRBV29-1	TRBJ2-2	NA	CSVKHSNTGELFF	TGCAGCGTTAAACATTCGAACACCGGGGAGCTGTTTTTT
few	TRBV5-1	TRBJ2-1	TRBD1	CASSLIPGQSYNEQFF	TGCGCCAGCAGCTTGATCCCGGGACAGTCCTACAATGAGCAGTTCTTC
few	TRBV28	TRBJ2-3	NA	CASRPGVTDTQYF	TGTGCCAGCAGACCTGGGGTCACAGATACGCAGTATTTT
few	TRBV13	TRBJ2-2	TRBD2	CASSSTSGAMWELFF	TGTGCCAGCAGCTCGACTAGCGGGGCAATGTGGGAGCTGTTTTTT
NA	TRBV24-1	TRBJ2-1	TRBD2	CATESGLAGERGEQFF	TGTGCCACAGAGTCGGGACTAGCGGGAGAAAGAGGTGAGCAGTTCTTC
many	TRBV6-1	TRBJ2-1	TRBD2	CASGHSTGLAGYNEQFF	TGTGCCAGCGGACACTCTACAGGACTAGCGGGCTACAATGAGCAGTTCTTC
NA	TRBV5-1	TRBJ2-3	TRBD1	CASSPGQVTDTQYF	TGCGCCAGCAGCCCCGGACAGGTCACAGATACGCAGTATTTT
many	TRBV3-1	TRBJ2-1	NA	CASSQALLGFEQFF	TGTGCCAGCAGCCAAGCATTACTAGGTTTTGAGCAGTTCTTC
NA	TRBV7-9	TRBJ1-2	TRBD1	CASSFRLPQGAKGYTF	TGTGCCAGCAGCTTCCGCCTCCCTCAGGGGGCGAAGGGCTACACCTTC
few	TRBV10-1	TRBJ2-2	TRBD1	CASSVLGTGNTGELFF	TGCGCCAGCAGTGTCTTAGGGACAGGGAACACCGGGGAGCTGTTTTTT
few	TRBV7-9	TRBJ1-4	NA	CASSLVNTGLLFF	TGTGCCAGCAGCTTAGTGAATACAGGGTTACTGTTTTTT
few	TRBV29-1	TRBJ2-4	TRBD2	CSVRGGLVKNIQYF	TGCAGCGTTCGGGGGGGCCTCGTCAAAAACATTCAGTACTTC
NA	TRBV5-1	TRBJ2-5	TRBD1	CASSLVAGVGTVEQETQYF	TGCGCCAGCAGCTTGGTGGCGGGTGTCGGGACAGTAGAACAAGAGACCCAGTACTTC
NA	TRBV7-2	TRBJ1-2	NA	CASSLDNWAVSTF	TGTGCCAGCAGCCTGGATAATTGGGCAGTTTCGACCTTC
few	TRBV12-3/TRBV12-4	TRBJ2-7	NA	CASSLHPNTYEQYF	TGTGCCAGCAGTTTACACCCCAACACCTACGAGCAGTACTTC
few	TRBV9	TRBJ2-3	NA	CASSPERVRTDTQYF	TGTGCCAGCAGCCCCGAGAGGGTCCGCACAGATACGCAGTATTTT
NA	TRBV18	TRBJ1-5	NA	CASSPSENQPQHF	TGTGCCAGCTCACCCTCGGAGAATCAGCCCCAGCATTTT
few	TRBV11-2	TRBJ2-7	NA	CASSLGGGVDEQYF	TGTGCCAGCAGCTTAGGTGGAGGGGTGGACGAGCAGTACTTC